These 26 T cell receptor beta chains originate from one sample sequenced in a study of tumor and adjacent non-tumor tissue in lung cancer. No cell sorting was done before RNA was extracted from the tissue. TCRbeta libraries were built with three rounds of nested PCR, modified from ARM-PCR. A single record per CDR3 protein comes from TCRdb applying MiXCR to the multiplex PCR reads. In the table there are approximately 71,000 distinct CDR3 sequences, 55% to 70% of which are singletons. Source material: lung tumor tissue. These receptors came from a man aged 50 to 60 with non-small cell lung cancer.

A remark on this clonotype: At one end the junction does not follow the germline gene, possibly because of a read error. The chain joins TRBV12-3 or TRBV12-4 to TRBJ2-1, with 8 bases aligning to TRBD2. The CDR3 runs to 16 residues. CDR3: CVSSLWLVAGLNERFF. In DNA, the CDR3 is TGTGTCAGCAGTCTGTGGTTGGTAGCGGGACTCAATGAGCGGTTCTTC.

The chain recombines TRBV29-1 with TRBJ2-3; D gene unclear. CDR1 and CDR2 from the germline V gene are SQVTM and ANQGSEA. The ends were cut back, 7 bases at V and 0 bases at J, with 11 bases in the middle. The CDR3 has 13 residues. The chain's CDR3 is CSALVQSTDTQYF. Here the CDR3 DNA reads TGCAGCGCCTTAGTGCAAAGCACAGATACGCAGTATTTT.

This clonotype has at least ten counts. The chain uses TRBV7-2 and TRBJ1-2; a weak D match, TRBD1 (5 bases). Trimming removed 1 base at V and 4 bases at J, with 13 bases between. The CDR3 loop spans 15 amino acids. CDR1 and CDR2 from the germline V gene are SGHTA and FQGNSA. As DNA, the CDR3 is TGTGCCAGCAGCTTAGTTACCAGGGCCGGCTATGGCTACACCTTC. As protein: CASSLVTRAGYGYTF.

This clonotype was seen a handful of times. V usage is TRBV7-9 and J usage is TRBJ2-6; a possible D gene is TRBD2 (6 bases). V shed 5 bases and J shed 0 bases, with 17 bases lying between them. Germline-derived CDR1 and CDR2 are SEHNR and FQNEAQ (reference sequence). CDR3 length: 18 amino acids. CDR3 protein: CASSTRDSKTSGANVLTF. The CDR3 region has the DNA TGTGCCAGCAGCACCCGGGACTCAAAAACCTCTGGGGCCAACGTCCTGACTTTC.

J is TRBJ2-3 and V is TRBV4-2, with a tentative D call TRBD2 (6 bases). The CDR3 runs 17 residues. V gave up 4 bases and J gave up 5 bases, with 22 bases separating them. CDR1 is LGHNA, CDR2 YNFKEQ, per germline. CDR3 bases: TGTGCCAGCAGCCCCGGGGAACTAGCAGGAGTAATAGATACGCAGTATTTT. Its translation is CASSPGELAGVIDTQYF.

In the case of this clonotype: This CDR3 fails to terminate in the conserved phenylalanine or tryptophan, so it likely reflects a read error. The chain joins TRBV18 to TRBJ2-1; TRBD2 agrees at 8 bases. The CDR3 has 16 residues. The trim removed 7 bases at V and 0 bases at J, leaving 8 bases unmatched. CDR1 KGHSH and CDR2 LQKENI come from the germline V gene. In DNA, the CDR3 is TGTGCCAGCTTACAAGAGGCGGGAGGCTCCTACAATGAGCAGTTCTAC. Its protein is CASLQEAGGSYNEQFY.

This clonotype was recorded a few times. The gene calls are TRBV11-1 and TRBJ2-1; a weak D match, TRBD1 (6 bases). This CDR3 region has 13 residues. Trimming cost V 8 bases and J 5 bases, with 13 bases left between them. Germline V gene data show CDR1 as SGHAT and CDR2 as FQDESV (reference sequence). CDR3 sequence (DNA): TGTGCCAGCTTAGAACGGACAGACAATGAGCAGTTCTTC. It translates to CASLERTDNEQFF.

About this clonotype: Germline is not matched at one junction end, which may reflect a read error. This chain joins TRBV11-3 and TRBJ2-3; 8 bases are shared with TRBD2. The CDR3 sequence is 16 residues long. Germline assignment: CDR1 SGHNT and CDR2 YENEEA. CDR3 sequence: CANSPGSSGFADTQYF. In DNA form, the CDR3 reads TGTGCCAACAGCCCAGGGTCTAGCGGGTTTGCTGATACGCAGTATTTT.

This clonotype was counted a single time. A much bigger clone sits one base away, suggesting this may be a read error. The rearrangement uses TRBV20-1 and TRBJ2-3, with TRBD2 identical over 11 bases. In germline, CDR1 is DFQATT, CDR2 SNEGSKA (reference sequence). This CDR3 region has 15 residues. The CDR3, as DNA: TGCCGTGCTAGGGATAGCGGGAGGGCCCCAGATACGCAGTATTTT. It is translated as CRARDSGRAPDTQYF.

This clonotype was found a few times. A read error may produce the germline difference seen at one junction end. This chain joins TRBV29-1 and TRBJ2-3; TRBD1 matches 7 bases. Germline V gene data show CDR1 as SQVTM and CDR2 as ANQGSEA. CDR3 length: 12 residues. Written as DNA, the CDR3 is TGCAGCGTGGGACAGAACACAGATACGCGGTATTTT. Protein product: CSVGQNTDTRYF.

J is TRBJ2-3 and V is TRBV11-3, with 11 nucleotides matching TRBD2. This CDR3 contains 16 residues. Germline loops: CDR1 SGHNT, CDR2 YENEEA. V lost 5 bases to trimming and J lost 6 bases; unmatched junction nucleotides: 10. The CDR3 DNA sequence: TGTGCCAGCAGCCTCGGAACTAGCGGGGGAGTTGATACGCAGTATTTT. Encoded protein: CASSLGTSGGVDTQYF.

The chain employs TRBV20-1 and TRBJ2-2; TRBD2 agrees at 14 bases. The trim removed 3 bases at V and 7 bases at J, leaving 19 bases unmatched. This CDR3 has 20 residues. Germline V CDR1 and CDR2: DFQATT, SNEGSKA (reference sequence). CDR3 nucleotide sequence: TGCAGTGCTAGCCGAGGATTACGACTAGCGGGAGGGCCTGTCATCGGGGAGCTGTTTTTT. Amino acids: CSASRGLRLAGGPVIGELFF.

This clonotype was counted ten times or more. The genes are TRBV6-1 and TRBJ2-3; D remains unclear. The CDR3 extends over 14 amino acids. In germline, CDR1 is MNHNS, CDR2 SASEGT. Trimming pared 5 bases from V and 0 bases from J, leaving 9 bases between. The CDR3 spells CASSRVFSTDTQYF. CDR3 coding DNA: TGTGCCAGCAGTAGGGTGTTCAGCACAGATACGCAGTATTTT.

This clonotype has at least ten counts. The CDR3 loop is CSVPPGQGYGYTF. CDR3 DNA: TGCAGCGTTCCCCCGGGACAGGGTTATGGCTACACCTTC. V and J are TRBV29-1 and TRBJ1-2, with 9 bases identical to TRBD1. CDR1 and CDR2 from the germline V gene are SQVTM and ANQGSEA. The CDR3 has 13 residues. Trimming at V came to 5 bases and at J to 5 bases, leaving 6 bases not matched to a gene.

About this clonotype itself: The conserved phenylalanine or tryptophan is not found at the CDR3 terminus, so this likely reflects a read error. V and J are TRBV6-5 and TRBJ2-7, with unresolved D. This CDR3 is 14 amino acids long. The germline gives CDR1 MNHEY, CDR2 SVGAGI. The CDR3 protein is CASSYADVTYEQYS. The CDR3 DNA follows: TGTGCCAGTAGTTACGCGGACGTGACCTACGAGCAGTACTCC.

This clonotype was detected only a few times. This could be a read error, since a much larger clone is one nucleotide away. The chain employs TRBV12-3 or TRBV12-4 and TRBJ1-5; D might be TRBD1 (5 bases). V gave up 6 bases and J gave up 7 bases, with 10 bases separating them. The CDR3 sequence is 12 residues long. CDR3 residues: CASRSRDQPQHF. The DNA for the CDR3 is TGTGCCAGCAGGAGCAGGGACCAGCCCCAGCATTTT.

The table lists this clonotype with many counts. This chain uses TRBV30 with TRBJ1-1; D is unclear. This CDR3 comprises 14 residues. Germline CDR1 GTSNPN, CDR2 SVGIG (reference sequence). Trimming cost V 0 bases and J 0 bases, with 8 bases left between them. As DNA, the CDR3 is TGTGCCTGGAGTGTAGGTATCCTGAACACTGAAGCTTTCTTT. Protein: CAWSVGILNTEAFF.

With respect to this clonotype: One end of the junction varies from germline; a read error may be responsible. The rearrangement links TRBV30 to TRBJ2-1; perhaps TRBD2 as D (6 bases). The CDR3 spans 13 residues. In germline, CDR1 is GTSNPN, CDR2 SVGIG (reference sequence). In DNA, the CDR3 is TGTGCCTGGTGCCGGGACTTGGGCTATGAGGAGTTCTTC. Translated, it gives CAWCRDLGYEEFF.

The rearrangement uses TRBV6-1 and TRBJ2-7; D uncertain. Germline CDR1 reads MNHNS; CDR2 reads SASEGT. The CDR3 is 15 amino acids. The V gene lost 6 bases and the J gene lost 3 bases, with 18 bases spanning the gap. The CDR3 sequence is CASRTDRESYYEQYF. CDR3 coding DNA: TGTGCCAGCAGGACGGACCGAGAGAGCTACTACGAGCAGTACTTC.

As regards this clonotype: This sequence may be a read error, since a much larger clone differs from it by one base. The genes are TRBV6-1 and TRBJ2-7; 8 nucleotides line up with TRBD1. This CDR3 is 12 amino acids long. The V and J ends lost 6 bases and 6 bases, in that order; junction bases with no gene match: 4. In germline, CDR1 is MNHNS, CDR2 SASEGT. CDR3 sequence (DNA): TGTGCCAGCAGCAGGGGGCTGGCCGAGCAGTACTTC. This codes for CASSRGLAEQYF.

This clonotype was recorded only once. Being one base from a much bigger clone, this may be a read error. The CDR3 region is CVISESPLLAGYEQYF. CDR3 nucleotides: TGTGTCATCAGTGAGTCCCCCTTACTAGCGGGATACGAGCAGTACTTC. The chain combines TRBV10-3 with TRBJ2-7, with 10 positions matching TRBD2. The CDR3 is 16 amino acids. Germline V gives CDR1 ENHRY, CDR2 SYGVKD.

For this clonotype: The missing conserved phenylalanine or tryptophan at the end of this CDR3 makes a read error likely. The chain joins TRBV6-1 to TRBJ1-2; D gene ambiguous. The CDR3 covers 13 residues. CDR1 and CDR2 (germline): MNHNS, SASEGT. CDR3 sequence (DNA): TGTGCCAGCAATGAAATGCATTTAGGCGGCTACACCTCC. Amino acid sequence: CASNEMHLGGYTS.

This clonotype qualifies as medium-sized (0.01 to 0.1%). This rearrangement joins TRBV20-1 to TRBJ2-7; D uncertain. V dropped 2 bases and J dropped 4 bases, with 6 bases sitting between them. The length of the CDR3 is 11 residues. Germline V gene data show CDR1 as DFQATT and CDR2 as SNEGSKA (reference sequence). The CDR3 DNA reads as TGCAGTGCTAGATCGGTTTACGAGCAGTACTTC. Its protein product is CSARSVYEQYF.

This clonotype was observed once. The chain couples TRBV2 to TRBJ1-4; the D gene is possibly TRBD1 (6 bases). This CDR3 region has 15 residues. The V gene's germline CDR1 is SNHLY and CDR2 FYNNEI. V lost 6 bases to trimming and J lost 8 bases, with 19 bases between them. CDR3 amino acids: CASSPRDTQGEKLFF. The CDR3 bases are TGTGCCAGCAGCCCGCGGGACACTCAGGGCGAAAAACTGTTTTTT.

With regard to this clonotype: One base away lies a much larger clone, so this may be a sequencing read error. This CDR3 reads CASSFHPSGYGYTF. The CDR3 coding sequence is TGCGCCAGCAGCTTCCATCCGTCTGGGTATGGCTACACCTTC. The chain combines TRBV5-1 with TRBJ1-2; D remains unclear. Germline lookup yields CDR1 SGHRS and CDR2 YFSETQ. The CDR3 runs to 14 residues. V dropped 2 bases and J dropped 5 bases, with 13 bases sitting between them.

Note on this clonotype: Since a much larger clone is just one base distant, this may be a read error. The chain couples TRBV6-2 or TRBV6-3 to TRBJ2-7; 11 bases match TRBD1. The CDR3 length is 14 residues. CDR1 and CDR2 (germline): MNHEY, SVGEGT. This CDR3 is CTSSWTGGVYEQYF. The CDR3 nucleotides read TGTACCAGCAGTTGGACAGGGGGCGTTTACGAGCAGTACTTC.